Following are 21 T cell receptor beta chains from one sample sequenced in a study of cytomegalovirus exposure and HLA in healthy donors. The PCR made use of 60 Vbeta and 13 Jbeta primers. The repertoire was sequenced with immunoSEQ multiplex PCR; TCRdb's copy has only in-frame clones and lacks some. The sample consists of about 140,000 clones, around 70% of them appearing once. The sequenced material came from PBMCs. These receptor sequences come from a woman aged 25 to 39 in good health and CMV-seronegative.

This chain links TRBV16 with TRBJ1-2, with 10 bases lining up with TRBD1. The J segment lost 4 bases and the V segment lost 3 bases, leaving 5 bases of the junction unmatched. CDR3 length: 15 residues. CDR1 KGHSY and CDR2 FQNENV come from the germline V gene. The chain's CDR3 is CASSHTTGGFYGYTF. The DNA of the CDR3 is TGTGCCAGCAGCCACACGACAGGGGGCTTCTATGGCTACACCTTC.

The genes are TRBV14 and TRBJ2-3; the D gene is possibly TRBD2 (5 bases). The germline V and J ends were trimmed by 2 bases and 4 bases, with 22 bases remaining between them. Germline loops: CDR1 SGHDN, CDR2 FVKESK. The CDR3 is 18 residues long. The CDR3 region is CASSQFRRSEGAADTQYF. The CDR3 nucleotides are TGTGCCAGCAGCCAATTCCGAAGGTCAGAGGGTGCAGCAGATACGCAGTATTTT.

This clone was seen only a few times. The chain carries TRBV6-6 and TRBJ2-7; no definite D call. There are 12 residues in the CDR3. The V end was cut by 6 bases, the J end by 1 base, with 7 bases between. The germline V gene has CDR1 MNHNY and CDR2 SVGAGI (reference sequence). The DNA of the CDR3 is TGTGCCAGCAGCCCAGGTTCCTACGAGCAGTACGTC. It specifies CASSPGSYEQYV.

This rearrangement joins TRBV27 to TRBJ1-1; tentative D call: TRBD1 (6 bases). The CDR3 sequence is 14 residues long. V gave up 6 bases and J gave up 5 bases, with 16 bases separating them. Germline CDR1 is MNHEY and CDR2 is SMNVEV (reference sequence). CDR3 residues: CASREKQGWTEAFF. The DNA for the CDR3 is TGTGCCAGCAGAGAGAAACAGGGTTGGACTGAAGCTTTCTTT.

This clone appeared once. V and J are TRBV7-9 and TRBJ2-7; 9 nucleotides match TRBD2. V dropped 4 bases and J dropped 5; count of bases not matched to a gene: 9. The CDR3 extends over 15 amino acids. CDR1 SEHNR and CDR2 FQNEAQ come from the germline V gene (reference sequence). CDR3 sequence reads: CASSSPGTSSHEQYF. The CDR3, as DNA: TGTGCCAGCAGCTCCCCGGGGACTAGCAGCCACGAGCAGTACTTC.

In its sample, this clone was seen a few times. The chain recombines TRBV19 with TRBJ2-7, with 8 positions matching TRBD2. Germline trimming cut 5 bases from V and 2 bases from J; bases unmatched to any gene: 5. There are 14 residues in the CDR3. Germline assignment: CDR1 LNHDA and CDR2 SQIVND (reference sequence). In nucleotides, the CDR3 is TGTGCCAGTAGTGGCGCGGGAGGCGCCTACGAGCAGTACTTC. Protein sequence: CASSGAGGAYEQYF.

The genes are TRBV6-1 and TRBJ2-3; 8 positions match TRBD1. The CDR3 sequence is 15 residues long. After removal of 7 bases from V and 0 bases from J, the junction contained 6 bases not matched to a gene. The germline V gene has CDR1 MNHNS and CDR2 SASEGT. The CDR3 is CASNRGQGSTDTQYF. In DNA, the CDR3 is TGTGCCAGCAATAGAGGACAGGGAAGCACAGATACGCAGTATTTT.

J is TRBJ1-1 and V is TRBV28; D may be TRBD1 (6 bases). CDR1 and CDR2 (germline): MDHEN, SYDVKM. The CDR3 has 12 residues. The ends were cut back, 3 bases at V and 10 bases at J, with 12 bases in the middle. Here the CDR3 DNA reads TGTGCCAGCAGTTTGGGGGCCCTTGGAGCTTTCTTT. Its protein product is CASSLGALGAFF.

This chain uses TRBV6-4 with TRBJ2-6, with D possibly being TRBD1 (5 bases). Germline CDR1 and CDR2: MRHNA and SNTAGT. Trimming stripped 0 bases from V and 0 bases from J, with 9 bases between. The CDR3 has 17 amino acids. In DNA form, the CDR3 reads TGTGCCAGCAGTGACTCGACAGTGAGCTCTGGGGCCAACGTCCTGACTTTC. Protein sequence: CASSDSTVSSGANVLTF.

The chain links TRBV7-9 to TRBJ1-2; 10 nucleotides agree with TRBD1. Germline values: CDR1 SEHNR, CDR2 FQNEAQ (reference sequence). There are 13 residues in the CDR3. V shed 5 bases and J 6 bases; nucleotides not matched to a gene: 3. CDR3: CASSRQGADGYTF. In nucleotides, the CDR3 is TGTGCCAGCAGCCGACAGGGGGCGGATGGCTACACCTTC.

This rearrangement joins TRBV7-3 to TRBJ1-1; 8 nucleotides align to TRBD1. V lost 4 bases to trimming and J lost 4 bases; unmatched junction nucleotides: 5. CDR1 SGHTA and CDR2 FQGTGA come from the germline V gene. The CDR3 has 14 residues. CDR3 protein: CASSSTGEGTEAFF. The DNA of the CDR3 is TGTGCCAGCAGCTCGACAGGGGAGGGCACTGAAGCTTTCTTT.

The genes are TRBV7-9 and TRBJ2-7, with 10 bases matching TRBD1. The germline V gene encodes CDR1 SEHNR and CDR2 FQNEAQ (reference sequence). Germline trimming cut 3 bases from V and 6 bases from J; bases unmatched to any gene: 14. There are 17 residues in the CDR3. CDR3 residues: CASSFSEPGTGVFEQYF. The CDR3 DNA sequence: TGTGCCAGCAGCTTTTCCGAACCCGGGACAGGGGTATTCGAGCAGTACTTC.

The CDR3 protein is CASSVHGENIQYF. CDR3 coding DNA: TGTGCCAGCAGCGTACACGGGGAAAACATTCAGTACTTC. This chain uses TRBV7-9 with TRBJ2-4; D perhaps matches TRBD2 (5 bases). V shed 5 bases and J shed 5 bases, with 10 bases lying between them. CDR1 and CDR2 from the germline V gene are SEHNR and FQNEAQ (reference sequence). The CDR3 runs to 13 residues.

The V call is TRBV7-6, the J call TRBJ1-2; a possible D gene is TRBD1 (5 bases). V gave up 2 bases and J gave up 2 bases, with 12 bases separating them. This CDR3 has 15 residues. Germline-derived CDR1 and CDR2 are SGHVS and FNYEAQ. CDR3 DNA sequence: TGTGCCAGCAGCTTAACCCCAGGGTCAAACTATGGCTACACCTTC. Translating gives CASSLTPGSNYGYTF.

V gene TRBV5-1 combines with J gene TRBJ2-1; D remains ambiguous. Germline V gene lookup returns CDR1 SGHRS and CDR2 YFSETQ. This CDR3 has 17 amino acids. The V and J ends lost 0 bases and 5 bases respectively, with 18 bases between them. CDR3 loop: CASSLAVVAVNHNEQFF. The CDR3 nucleotides are TGCGCCAGCAGCTTGGCCGTTGTTGCGGTCAACCACAATGAGCAGTTCTTC.

The chain is built from TRBV6-1 and TRBJ2-7, with 9 bases fitting TRBD1. Germline values: CDR1 MNHNS, CDR2 SASEGT. The CDR3 is made up of 15 amino acids. The junction had 3 bases not matched to a gene; V was cut back by 1 base and J by 2 bases. This CDR3 reads CASSEVGTGTYEQYV. Here the CDR3 DNA reads TGTGCCAGCAGTGAAGTTGGGACAGGGACCTACGAGCAGTACGTC.

This clone was seen only once. The V gene is TRBV25-1, the J gene TRBJ2-2; tentatively, D is TRBD1 (6 bases). This CDR3 has 13 amino acids. V gave up 8 bases and J gave up 5 bases, with 12 bases separating them. Germline CDR1 reads MGHDK; CDR2 reads SYGVNS. The CDR3 DNA sequence: TGTGCCAGCTCCCAGCAGGGGACCGGGGAGCTGTTTTTT. Amino acids: CASSQQGTGELFF.

The rearrangement links TRBV28 to TRBJ2-3; D might be TRBD2 (6 bases). V was clipped by 4 bases and J by 1 base, with 15 bases between them. Germline V gene lookup returns CDR1 MDHEN and CDR2 SYDVKM. CDR3 length: 16 residues. The DNA for the CDR3 is TGTGCCAGCAGTTCCCCAGGTAGCGGACGCACAGATACGCAGTATTTT. Its translation is CASSSPGSGRTDTQYF.

The chain joins TRBV4-1 to TRBJ2-1; possibly TRBD2 for D (6 bases). The CDR3 length is 14 residues. V was clipped by 0 bases and J by 8 bases, with 11 bases between them. Germline CDR1 is MGHRA and CDR2 is YSYEKL. The CDR3 nucleotides read TGCGCCAGCAGCCAAGAGTCCGGAGGGGATGAGCAGTTCTTC. This translates into CASSQESGGDEQFF.

The rearrangement links TRBV5-1 to TRBJ2-5; D is unresolved. Germline V gene sequence: CDR1 SGHRS, CDR2 YFSETQ. Deletions cut 2 bases from V and 3 bases from J, with 11 bases between. CDR3 size: 14 residues. CDR3 coding DNA: TGCGCCAGCAGCTTCGCGAACCCCGAAGAGACCCAGTACTTC. It codes for CASSFANPEETQYF.

The rearrangement joins TRBV6-5 to TRBJ1-1, with D tentatively TRBD1 (5 bases). The CDR3 runs to 13 residues. Germline V gives CDR1 MNHEY, CDR2 SVGAGI. The V gene lost 8 bases and the J gene lost 5 bases, with 15 bases spanning the gap. The CDR3 loop reads CASGRQRETEAFF. CDR3 sequence (DNA): TGTGCCAGCGGAAGACAGCGTGAAACTGAAGCTTTCTTT.